This passage covers 22 T cell receptor beta chains from one sample sequenced in a study of T cell repertoires in aging, cancer and after chemotherapy. The template was genomic DNA from peripheral blood, not RNA. Rearranged V-D-J TRB sequences were amplified with a mixed TRB-A/B primer pool. TCRdb fed the multiplex PCR reads into MiXCR, producing one record per CDR3 protein. In the table there are 10,000 to 15,000 distinct CDR3 sequences, under 40% of which are singletons. The specimen was blood. Source of these receptors: a human donor in good health. The donor label of this sample is uncertain.

In its sample, this clonotype is medium-sized. The rearrangement joins TRBV29-1 to TRBJ1-3; a possible D gene is TRBD1 (5 bases). CDR3 size: 13 residues. Between the trimmed V and J ends, which lost 6 bases and 0 bases, there was a span of 9 bases. Germline V gene lookup returns CDR1 SQVTM and CDR2 ANQGSEA. CDR3 in amino acids: CSVGRDSGNTIYF. The CDR3, as DNA: TGCAGCGTGGGCAGGGACTCTGGAAACACCATATATTTT.

This clonotype ranks as medium-sized. The chain is built from TRBV19 and TRBJ2-3, with TRBD2 identical over 8 bases. The germline V gene has CDR1 LNHDA and CDR2 SQIVND (reference sequence). The CDR3 extends over 17 amino acids. The trim removed 3 bases at V and 0 bases at J, leaving 8 bases unmatched. Here the CDR3 reads CASSIFFGGGSTDTQYF. CDR3 coding DNA: TGTGCCAGTAGTATTTTTTTTGGCGGGGGGAGCACAGATACGCAGTATTTT.

The genes are TRBV7-9 and TRBJ2-7; possible D gene TRBD1, 6 bases. CDR3 length: 13 residues. Germline lookup yields CDR1 SEHNR and CDR2 FQNEAQ (reference sequence). Trimming took 2 bases from V and 9 from J, leaving 14 bases between them. The CDR3 DNA is TGTGCCAGCAGCTTACGGACAGCTCCAGGGCAGTACTTC. Translated, it gives CASSLRTAPGQYF.

The V call is TRBV19, the J call TRBJ1-5, with D perhaps TRBD1 (6 bases). Germline V CDR1 and CDR2: LNHDA, SQIVND (reference sequence). The germline V and J ends were trimmed by 7 bases and 2 bases, with 15 bases remaining between them. The CDR3 runs 15 residues. The CDR3 here is CASIPEGEGNQPQHF. The CDR3 nucleotides are TGTGCCAGTATCCCTGAGGGGGAGGGCAATCAGCCCCAGCATTTT.

The chain carries TRBV6-2 or TRBV6-3 and TRBJ1-1; TRBD1 might be the D (5 bases). V was shortened by 10 bases and J by 14 bases, with 17 bases between the two germline ends. This CDR3 has 10 residues. The germline CDR1 and CDR2 sequences are MNHEY and SVGEGT. The CDR3 loop is CANTGRRPFF. In DNA, the CDR3 is TGTGCCAACACGGGACGAAGGCCGTTCTTT.

By its share, this clonotype is medium-sized. The CDR3 DNA is TGTGCCAGCAAAAGTGGAGAGGAAGGGAGGATGTTTTTT. It codes for CASKSGEEGRMFF. The chain joins TRBV5-4 to TRBJ2-2; TRBD2 is a possible D gene (6 bases). Germline V gene sequence: CDR1 SGHNT, CDR2 YYREEE (reference sequence). V lost 6 bases and J 15 bases, leaving 21 bases between the germline ends. CDR3 length: 13 amino acids.

This chain joins TRBV15 and TRBJ2-2, with 9 bases lining up with TRBD2. The CDR3 is made up of 17 amino acids. The germline CDR1 and CDR2 sequences are LNHNV and YYDKDF (reference sequence). V shed 0 bases, J shed 3 bases, and the junction held 5 bases outside the gene matches. CDR3 sequence: CATSRDQLAGHTGELFF. The DNA for the CDR3 is TGTGCCACCAGCAGAGATCAGCTAGCGGGACACACCGGGGAGCTGTTTTTT. Full variable domain (remainder filled in from reference TRBV15 and TRBJ2-2): DAMVIQNPRYQVTQFGKPVTLSCSQTLNHNVMYWYQQKSSQAPKLLFHYYDKDFNNEADTPDNFQSRRPNTSFCFLDIRSPGLGDTAMYLCATSRDQLAGHTGELFFGEGSRLTVL.

This rearrangement joins TRBV19 to TRBJ1-4; D is perhaps TRBD1 (5 bases). Trimming shortened V by 6 bases and J by 2 bases, and 16 bases separated the two germline ends. CDR3 length: 16 residues. CDR1 is LNHDA and CDR2 is SQIVND in the germline V gene (reference sequence). CDR3 DNA: TGTGCCAGTAGCTCACGGGGGTTTGGCACTAATGAAAAACTGTTTTTT. It yields the protein CASSSRGFGTNEKLFF.

The CDR3 sequence is CASRLQGRNTEAFF. CDR3 nucleotide sequence: TGTGCCAGCAGACTACAGGGGCGGAACACTGAAGCTTTCTTT. This sequence joins TRBV6-2 or TRBV6-3 and TRBJ1-1, with 7 bases matching TRBD1. V lost 6 bases to trimming and J lost 1 base; unmatched junction nucleotides: 5. Germline V gene lookup returns CDR1 MNHEY and CDR2 SVGEGT. CDR3 length equals 14 residues.

The V call is TRBV12-3 or TRBV12-4, the J call TRBJ1-1; D not certain. Trimming removed 8 bases at V and 7 bases at J, with 23 bases between. The CDR3 covers 15 residues. This CDR3 is CASALGGEGRFEAFF. Here the CDR3 DNA reads TGTGCCAGCGCCTTAGGTGGAGAGGGCCGATTTGAAGCTTTCTTT.

A few counts support this clonotype. The gene calls are TRBV5-6 and TRBJ1-5, with D hard to call. In germline, CDR1 is SGHDT, CDR2 YYEEEE. The CDR3 runs to 12 residues. With 1 base removed from V and 6 bases from J, the gap between germline ends came to 5 bases. The CDR3 here is CASSLYGQPQHF. In nucleotides, the CDR3 is TGTGCCAGCAGCTTGTACGGTCAGCCCCAGCATTTT.

The chain uses TRBV5-6 and TRBJ2-3; 8 bases line up with TRBD2. In germline, CDR1 is SGHDT, CDR2 YYEEEE. V dropped 3 bases and J dropped 1; count of bases not matched to a gene: 7. The CDR3 extends over 16 amino acids. This chain's CDR3 is CASSSLAGRRTDTQYF. The CDR3, as DNA: TGTGCCAGCAGCTCGTTAGCGGGGCGGCGCACAGATACGCAGTATTTT. Supplemented by reference TRBV5-6 and TRBJ2-3, the full variable domain reads DAGVTQSPTHLIKTRGQQVTLRCSPKSGHDTVSWYQQALGQGPQFIFQYYEEEERQRGNFPDRFSGHQFPNYSSELNVNALLLGDSALYLCASSSLAGRRTDTQYFGPGTRLTVL.

The chain links TRBV6-6 to TRBJ2-1; D might be TRBD2 (6 bases). V lost 5 bases and J lost 10, with 18 bases in between. Germline V gene sequence: CDR1 MNHNY, CDR2 SVGAGI (reference sequence). This CDR3 region has 14 residues. The chain's CDR3 is CASSTTSLDREQFF. In DNA, the CDR3 is TGTGCCAGCAGTACGACTAGTCTGGACCGCGAGCAGTTCTTC.

This clonotype was detected only a few times. CDR3: CAWSRGEQFF. The CDR3 bases are TGTGCCTGGAGTAGAGGAGAGCAGTTCTTC. This chain uses TRBV30 with TRBJ2-1; D gene uncertain. The CDR3 covers 10 residues. The V end lost 2 bases, the J end lost 10 bases, and 6 bases lay between the germline ends. Germline CDR1 and CDR2: GTSNPN and SVGIG (reference sequence).

The genes are TRBV6-6 and TRBJ2-5, with TRBD1 identical over 9 bases. V was clipped by 8 bases and J by 5 bases; unmatched bases: 6. The CDR3 consists of 13 residues. CDR1 and CDR2 (germline): MNHNY, SVGAGI (reference sequence). CDR3 region: CASRTGGGETQYF. The DNA for the CDR3 is TGTGCCAGCCGCACAGGGGGCGGGGAGACCCAGTACTTC.

The chain is built from TRBV5-4 and TRBJ2-5; D may be TRBD1 (6 bases). CDR1 SGHNT and CDR2 YYREEE come from the germline V gene (reference sequence). V was clipped by 5 bases and J by 3 bases, with 20 bases between them. This CDR3 comprises 16 residues. The CDR3 bases are TGTGCCAGCAGGCCGGACAGACGGTGGTCGGAAGAGACCCAGTACTTC. Residues: CASRPDRRWSEETQYF. The variable domain in full, completed from reference TRBV5-4 and TRBJ2-5, reads ETGVTQSPTHLIKTRGQQVTLRCSSQSGHNTVSWYQQALGQGPQFIFQYYREEENGRGNFPPRFSGLQFPNYSSELNVNALELDDSALYLCASRPDRRWSEETQYFGPGTRLLVL.

This clonotype appeared a few times. This chain connects TRBV6-1 to TRBJ2-1; 10 bases fit TRBD2. Germline V CDR1 and CDR2: MNHNS, SASEGT. The CDR3 is made up of 16 amino acids. V lost 2 bases to trimming and J lost 3 bases; unmatched junction nucleotides: 4. Here the CDR3 reads CASSEMASGGYNEQFF. CDR3 coding DNA: TGTGCCAGCAGTGAAATGGCTAGCGGGGGCTACAATGAGCAGTTCTTC.

The gene calls are TRBV18 and TRBJ2-5; D possibly matches TRBD1 or TRBD2 (5 bases each). The CDR3 has 13 amino acids. V was shortened by 1 base and J by 5 bases, with 8 bases between the two germline ends. Germline assignment: CDR1 KGHSH and CDR2 LQKENI. The CDR3 protein is CASSPRREETQYF. In DNA form, the CDR3 reads TGTGCCAGCTCACCACGCAGGGAGGAGACCCAGTACTTC.

The CDR3 region is CASRRGTSGSVTGELFF. CDR3 bases: TGTGCCAGCAGGCGCGGGACTAGCGGGAGTGTCACCGGGGAGCTGTTTTTT. V is TRBV12-3 or TRBV12-4 and J is TRBJ2-2, with 14 bases aligning to TRBD2. Germline trimming cut 6 bases from V and 4 bases from J; bases unmatched to any gene: 7. The CDR3 consists of 17 residues.

CDR3 sequence (DNA): TGTGCCAGCAGCCTTGGACAGGGTGGGGAGACCCAGTACTTC. Its translation: CASSLGQGGETQYF. The chain uses TRBV12-3 or TRBV12-4 and TRBJ2-5; TRBD1 matches 8 bases. The trim removed 6 bases at V and 5 bases at J, leaving 8 bases unmatched. This CDR3 comprises 14 residues.

The chain recombines TRBV7-6 with TRBJ2-2, with D perhaps TRBD1 (6 bases). CDR1 and CDR2 (germline): SGHVS, FNYEAQ. V lost 5 bases and J lost 6, with 19 bases in between. CDR3 length: 16 residues. The CDR3, as DNA: TGTGCCAGCAGCCAGGAGGACAGAGGGGTCCCCGGGGAGCTGTTTTTT. Translating it yields CASSQEDRGVPGELFF.

V usage is TRBV19 and J usage is TRBJ2-3; 12 bases map to TRBD2. CDR1 and CDR2 (germline): LNHDA, SQIVND (reference sequence). The CDR3 consists of 20 residues. Trimming at V came to 3 bases and at J to 0 bases, leaving 13 bases not matched to a gene. Written as DNA, the CDR3 is TGTGCCAGTAGTATGCCGGGGCTAGCGGGGGGGCATTTTAGCACAGATACGCAGTATTTT. It is translated as CASSMPGLAGGHFSTDTQYF.